The next 27 T cell receptor beta chains were all read from a single sample in a study of beta chain features in type 1 diabetes. The study reverse transcribed the entire isolated RNA, so it sequenced expressed TCRB transcripts. Profiling relied on immunoSEQ multiplex PCR, and the TCRdb table lists in-frame clones only, not all of them. The repertoire holds under 300,000 clones, with around 26% as singletons. Sequences were obtained from central memory CD4+ T cells from blood. The receptors shown here come from a young man in good health.

This clone turned up a few times. The V gene is TRBV5-6, the J gene TRBJ2-5; the D gene is possibly TRBD1 (6 bases). V was cut by 1 base and J by 0 bases, with 16 bases left in between. Germline V gene sequence: CDR1 SGHDT, CDR2 YYEEEE. CDR3 length: 17 amino acids. CDR3 DNA: TGTGCCAGCAGCTTGAGTCCAATCAGGGGCGACCAAGAGACCCAGTACTTC. The encoded protein is CASSLSPIRGDQETQYF.

This clone has only a few counts. The chain links TRBV27 to TRBJ2-3; 8 nucleotides align to TRBD1. CDR1 is MNHEY and CDR2 is SMNVEV in the germline V gene (reference sequence). The CDR3 extends over 15 amino acids. V shed 5 bases, J shed 0 bases, and the junction held 4 bases outside the gene matches. CDR3 DNA: TGTGCCAGCAGTCCTAGGACAGGGAGCACAGATACGCAGTATTTT. It codes for CASSPRTGSTDTQYF.

The chain recombines TRBV5-1 with TRBJ1-1; D not certain. The germline CDR1 and CDR2 sequences are SGHRS and YFSETQ. The CDR3 totals 14 residues. Trimming removed 0 bases at V and 1 base at J, with 7 bases between. The CDR3 reads CASSLALQNTEAFF. CDR3 coding DNA: TGCGCCAGCAGCTTGGCCTTGCAGAACACTGAAGCTTTCTTT.

This clone appeared a few times. This chain uses TRBV11-2 with TRBJ2-1, with D uncertain. This CDR3 spans 13 amino acids. The germline V gene has CDR1 SGHAT and CDR2 FQNNGV. V gave up 0 bases and J gave up 6 bases, with 6 bases separating them. The CDR3 sequence is CASSLEVGNEQFF. In DNA form, the CDR3 reads TGTGCCAGCAGCTTAGAGGTAGGCAATGAGCAGTTCTTC.

This clone has only one observation. The chain is built from TRBV9 and TRBJ1-1; TRBD1 agrees at 8 bases. Losses at the gene ends were 0 bases for V and 3 bases for J; bases not matched to a gene: 4. This CDR3 comprises 15 residues. Germline assignment: CDR1 SGDLS and CDR2 YYNGEE. The CDR3 sequence is CASSVATGVDTEAFF. CDR3 nucleotide sequence: TGTGCCAGCAGCGTAGCGACAGGGGTGGACACTGAAGCTTTCTTT.

This clone was counted between two and nine times. The rearrangement joins TRBV18 to TRBJ2-3; D may be TRBD2 (5 bases). The CDR3 has 17 amino acids. CDR1 and CDR2 from the germline V gene are KGHSH and LQKENI. Deletions cut 3 bases from V and 2 bases from J, with 18 bases between. The CDR3 DNA sequence: TGTGCCAGCTCACCTAGCCTCGACCACCGGGACACAGATACGCAGTATTTT. Translating it yields CASSPSLDHRDTDTQYF.

V and J are TRBV29-1 and TRBJ2-1, with TRBD2 matching 7 bases. V gave up 5 bases and J gave up 5 bases; unmatched junction bases: 12. Germline V gene data show CDR1 as SQVTM and CDR2 as ANQGSEA. CDR3 length equals 15 residues. The CDR3 coding sequence is TGCAGCGTTAGAACGGCGGGAGATTTTAACAATGAGCAGTTCTTC. Translating it yields CSVRTAGDFNNEQFF.

This clone was seen a handful of times. The rearrangement uses TRBV7-2 and TRBJ2-3; the D gene is possibly TRBD1 (6 bases). This CDR3 region has 15 residues. Looked up from germline, CDR1 is SGHTA and CDR2 is FQGNSA. The V gene lost 5 bases and the J gene lost 2 bases, with 14 bases spanning the gap. The CDR3 loop is CASSRDGQPTDTQYF. CDR3 DNA: TGTGCCAGCAGCCGCGATGGACAGCCCACAGATACGCAGTATTTT.

The chain carries TRBV7-2 and TRBJ1-5; weak D call: TRBD1 (5 bases). Germline-derived CDR1 and CDR2 are SGHTA and FQGNSA. V was cut by 1 base and J by 6 bases, with 7 bases left in between. The CDR3 is 13 residues long. The CDR3 region is CASSLGQLQPQHF. CDR3 nucleotides: TGTGCCAGCAGCTTAGGACAGCTTCAGCCCCAGCATTTT.

CDR3 sequence (DNA): TGCGCCAGCAGCGCCGGGGGCAATCAGCCCCAGCATTTT. Translation gives CASSAGGNQPQHF. The chain links TRBV5-1 to TRBJ1-5; D remains unclear. Trimming cost V 4 bases and J 2 bases, with 7 bases left between them. Per the germline V gene, CDR1 is SGHRS and CDR2 is YFSETQ. The CDR3 sequence is 13 residues long.

The chain combines TRBV18 with TRBJ2-5; perhaps TRBD1 as D (5 bases). The V gene lost 3 bases and the J gene lost 2 bases, with 13 bases spanning the gap. CDR3 size: 15 residues. Germline CDR1 and CDR2: KGHSH and LQKENI. The CDR3 loop reads CASSPAGMRQETQYF. CDR3 DNA sequence: TGTGCCAGCTCACCGGCAGGGATGCGGCAAGAGACCCAGTACTTC. The full variable domain, with the rest looked up from reference TRBV18 and TRBJ2-5, is NAGVMQNPRHLVRRRGQEARLRCSPMKGHSHVYWYRQLPEEGLKFMVYLQKENIIDESGMPKERFSAEFPKEGPSILRIQQVVRGDSAAYFCASSPAGMRQETQYFGPGTRLLVL.

This rearrangement joins TRBV6-5 to TRBJ2-6; D is tentatively TRBD1 or TRBD2 (5 bases each). Trimming took off 6 bases at V and 4 bases at J, with 7 bases between the two ends. This CDR3 spans 13 amino acids. CDR1 is MNHEY and CDR2 is SVGAGI in the germline V gene. The DNA of the CDR3 is TGTGCCAGCAGGGGGACCGGGGCCAACGTCCTGACTTTC. Amino acid sequence: CASRGTGANVLTF.

This clone has only a few counts. This rearrangement joins TRBV2 to TRBJ2-1, with 11 bases that match TRBD2. Germline values: CDR1 SNHLY, CDR2 FYNNEI. Trimming took 6 bases from V and 7 from J; bases not matched to a gene: 5. This CDR3 region has 14 residues. The CDR3 coding sequence is TGTGCCAGCAGACCGGGACTAGCGGCAAATGAGCAGTTCTTC. Amino acids: CASRPGLAANEQFF.

The chain combines TRBV5-1 with TRBJ2-3; TRBD1 matches at 7 bases. Unmatched junction bases numbered 2, after V lost 0 bases and J lost 1 base. This CDR3 has 15 amino acids. Germline V gene sequence: CDR1 SGHRS, CDR2 YFSETQ. Here the CDR3 reads CASSLEGQRTDTQYF. The CDR3 DNA is TGCGCCAGCAGCTTGGAGGGACAGCGCACAGATACGCAGTATTTT.

This chain links TRBV15 with TRBJ2-1; D unclear. The V end was cut by 0 bases, the J end by 8 bases, with 11 bases between. Germline V gene sequence: CDR1 LNHNV, CDR2 YYDKDF (reference sequence). The length of the CDR3 is 14 residues. CDR3 residues: CATSRDLPAHEQFF. The CDR3 DNA reads as TGTGCCACCAGCAGAGATTTACCAGCACATGAGCAGTTCTTC.

This clone was seen more than once but under ten times. The chain uses TRBV7-9 and TRBJ2-7; D not resolved. Trimming removed 2 bases from V and 2 bases from J, with 4 bases in between. This CDR3 is 12 amino acids long. CDR1 is SEHNR, CDR2 FQNEAQ, per germline (reference sequence). CDR3 residues: CASSLNTYEQYF. The CDR3 DNA reads TGTGCCAGCAGCTTAAATACCTACGAGCAGTACTTC.

This clone appeared a few times. Sequence at one end of the junction differs from germline and may be a read error. The chain joins TRBV15 to TRBJ1-6; D might be TRBD1 (6 bases). The germline V gene encodes CDR1 LNHNV and CDR2 YYDKDF (reference sequence). The CDR3 sequence is 12 residues long. The CDR3 DNA reads TGTGCCACCAGCGGAGAGACAGGACCCCTCCACTTT. Protein: CATSGETGPLHF.

This clone came up a few times. The chain couples TRBV7-2 to TRBJ2-2; D is perhaps TRBD1 (5 bases). Germline loops: CDR1 SGHTA, CDR2 FQGNSA. Trimming left V 10 bases short and J 6 bases short, with 15 bases between. This CDR3 contains 13 residues. This chain's CDR3 is CATQSGRSGELFF. DNA for the CDR3: TGTGCCACCCAATCAGGGCGATCCGGGGAGCTGTTTTTT.

The rearrangement uses TRBV30 and TRBJ2-2; no reliable D call. V gave up 2 bases and J gave up 1 base, with 8 bases separating them. CDR1 is GTSNPN, CDR2 SVGIG, per germline (reference sequence). The CDR3 is 14 amino acids. The CDR3 loop reads CAWSTNLNTGELFF. CDR3 DNA sequence: TGTGCCTGGAGTACGAACTTGAACACCGGGGAGCTGTTTTTT.

J is TRBJ2-5 and V is TRBV9; TRBD1 matches at 7 bases. V was pared by 1 base and J by 2 bases, with 2 bases of the junction left unmatched. Germline CDR1 reads SGDLS; CDR2 reads YYNGEE. This CDR3 is built from 14 residues. The CDR3 DNA reads TGTGCCAGCAGCGTAAGGGGGCCACAAGAGACCCAGTACTTC. It specifies CASSVRGPQETQYF.

The CDR3 here is CAWSPQTVVYGYTF. CDR3 nucleotides: TGTGCCTGGAGTCCTCAGACAGTTGTCTATGGCTACACCTTC. The chain links TRBV30 to TRBJ1-2, with D possibly matching TRBD1 (5 bases). Germline CDR1 GTSNPN, CDR2 SVGIG (reference sequence). V was clipped by 2 bases and J by 4 bases, with 14 bases between them. The CDR3 is 14 residues long.

The chain joins TRBV28 to TRBJ1-3; unclear D gene. The CDR3 sequence is 14 residues long. Trimming stripped 3 bases from V and 3 bases from J, with 9 bases between. In germline, CDR1 is MDHEN, CDR2 SYDVKM. The CDR3 DNA follows: TGTGCCAGCAGTTTCCCCCAGGTTGGAAACACCATATATTTT. It specifies CASSFPQVGNTIYF.

Only a few counts were recorded for this clone. The CDR3 loop is CASSSTGLAAGELFF. Here the CDR3 DNA reads TGTGCCAGCAGTTCGACCGGACTAGCCGCCGGGGAGCTGTTTTTT. The V and J genes are TRBV2 and TRBJ2-2; 8 nucleotides match TRBD2. V shed 5 bases and J 6 bases; nucleotides not matched to a gene: 8. There are 15 residues in the CDR3. The germline V gene encodes CDR1 SNHLY and CDR2 FYNNEI.

This chain uses TRBV19 with TRBJ1-2; TRBD1 might be the D (5 bases). The CDR3 covers 13 residues. Germline values: CDR1 LNHDA, CDR2 SQIVND (reference sequence). Trimming took off 4 bases at V and 3 bases at J, with 9 bases between the two ends. CDR3 sequence (DNA): TGTGCCAGTAGTACCGGGGCGGACTATGGCTACACCTTC. Its translation: CASSTGADYGYTF.

The V call is TRBV30, the J call TRBJ1-1; D gene unclear. The CDR3 runs 11 residues. Trimming cost V 3 bases and J 8 bases, with 10 bases left between them. The germline CDR1 and CDR2 sequences are GTSNPN and SVGIG (reference sequence). The CDR3: CAWSPVGEAFF. The CDR3 region has the DNA TGTGCCTGGAGCCCCGTGGGAGAAGCTTTCTTT.

The genes are TRBV6-5 and TRBJ2-3, with D possibly being TRBD1 (6 bases). Trimming removed 2 bases from V and 3 bases from J, with 9 bases in between. In germline, CDR1 is MNHEY, CDR2 SVGAGI. The length of the CDR3 is 14 residues. CDR3 nucleotides: TGTGCCAGCAGTTACCGACAGGAGACAGATACGCAGTATTTT. It specifies CASSYRQETDTQYF.

This clone has only a few counts. The CDR3 loop is CASSSGRAGTDTQYF. The CDR3, as DNA: TGCGCCAGCAGCTCCGGACGAGCTGGCACAGATACGCAGTATTTT. V and J are TRBV5-1 and TRBJ2-3; D is uncertain. With 3 bases removed from V and 1 base from J, the gap between germline ends came to 12 bases. The CDR3 is 15 residues long. Germline-derived CDR1 and CDR2 are SGHRS and YFSETQ.